The sequence of this T cell receptor beta chain was determined in a study of T-cell reconstitution after alpha-beta-depleted transplantation in children. This clonotype has a handful of counts. V shed 6 bases and J 0 bases; nucleotides not matched to a gene: 6. This CDR3 has 15 amino acids. Preparing the TCRbeta library involved the use of unique molecular identifiers. TCRdb reprocessed the PCR reads via MiXCR and lists one record per CDR3 protein. The table has around 500,000 distinct CDR3 sequences, about an eighth seen once. The sample consisted of PBMCs from the stem cell graft donor, taken from the stem cell graft. The rearrangement links TRBV12-3 or TRBV12-4 to TRBJ2-3, with 7 bases aligning to TRBD1. This sequence was found in a human donor who donated a stem cell graft to a child with combined immunodeficiency. The chain's CDR3 is CASSFGQASTDTQYF. CDR3 in DNA: TGTGCCAGCAGCTTCGGACAGGCTAGCACAGATACGCAGTATTTT.